The rows below give T cell receptor beta chains drawn from one sample of a study of CD8+ T cells in alopecia areata. Clones were read by immunoSEQ multiplex PCR, and TCRdb kept only the in-frame ones, dropping some. In the table there are 110,000 or so clones, 30% to 40% of which are singletons. Sequencing was done on a sample of CD4+ T cells sorted from blood. The receptors originated from a human donor with alopecia areata. Each CDR3 is given with its conserved first and last residue. The order of the fields is V gene, clone size, D gene, J gene, CDR3 DNA, CDR3 protein. D genes are given only for firm matches. Size tells how often a clone was seen (once, few, many) or the class of an expanded clone, and some rows leave it out.

TRBV5-1,few,NA,TRBJ2-7,TGCGCCAGCGGGGCCTGGGACCCCGAGGGCGAGCAGTACTTC,CASGAWDPEGEQYF
TRBV7-2,NA,NA,TRBJ2-7,TGTGCCAGCAGTTACCCGTCCTACGAGCAGTACTTC,CASSYPSYEQYF
TRBV30,NA,NA,TRBJ2-5,TGTGCCTGGAAGGGTACCTTCAGTCTGTACCAAGAGACCCAGTACTTC,CAWKGTFSLYQETQYF
TRBV19,NA,NA,TRBJ2-3,TGTGCCAGTAGTTCCTCACAGGGTCCACAGGCGTATTTT,CASSSSQGPQAYF
TRBV20-1,NA,NA,TRBJ2-1,TGCAGTGCTACTGCATACAATGAGCAGTTCTTC,CSATAYNEQFF
TRBV29-1,few,NA,TRBJ1-5,TGCAGCACCCAACAGGGCCGGGATCAGCCCCAGCATTTT,CSTQQGRDQPQHF
TRBV18,NA,NA,TRBJ1-2,TGTGCCAGCTCACCTCCTGGACAGAACTATGGCTACACCTTC,CASSPPGQNYGYTF
TRBV29-1,NA,NA,TRBJ1-2,TGCAGCGTTGAAGATCTAAGGAGGCCGGCCGATGGCTACACCTTC,CSVEDLRRPADGYTF
TRBV18,NA,NA,TRBJ1-1,TGTGCCAGCTCCCTTCTTGCCGAAGCTTTCTTT,CASSLLAEAFF
TRBV4-1,NA,TRBD1,TRBJ1-2,TGCGCCAGCAGCCATTTACAGGGGCGGTTTGGCTACACCTTC,CASSHLQGRFGYTF
TRBV28,NA,NA,TRBJ1-1,TGTGCCAGCAGTCCCCCCTCCACTGAAGCTTTCTTT,CASSPPSTEAFF
TRBV30,NA,NA,TRBJ1-2,TGTGCCTGGGCTACTACAGCGTACTATGGCTACACCTTC,CAWATTAYYGYTF
TRBV29-1,NA,NA,TRBJ1-2,TGCAGCGTTGTCGGCGGGGAAAACTATGGCTACACCTTC,CSVVGGENYGYTF
TRBV5-1,NA,NA,TRBJ1-2,TGCGCCAGCAGCGTCGACGGGGGGAGGATTGGCTACACCTTC,CASSVDGGRIGYTF
TRBV29-1,NA,TRBD1,TRBJ2-2,TGCAGCGTTGAAGTAAGGGACAGGGTAGACGGGGAGCTGTTTTTT,CSVEVRDRVDGELFF
TRBV7-9,few,NA,TRBJ1-5,TGTGCCAGCAGCTTAGGGACCACAGGGACGGGCAATCAGCCCCAGCATTTT,CASSLGTTGTGNQPQHF
TRBV11-2,few,TRBD2,TRBJ2-7,TGTGCCAGCAGCTTCAGCACAGCGGGGGCCTACGAGCAGTACTTC,CASSFSTAGAYEQYF
TRBV29-1,few,NA,TRBJ2-7,TGCAGCGCTCTGACTCCCGGAGGGGAGCAGTACTTC,CSALTPGGEQYF
TRBV5-1,NA,NA,TRBJ2-7,TGCGCCAGCAGCCCGAAAAGCGGGACAGGCCGTTCCTTAACCTACGAGCAGTACTTC,CASSPKSGTGRSLTYEQYF
TRBV5-1,NA,NA,TRBJ2-1,TGCGCCAGCAGCTTGGTCGGGACTCTTAGCGATGAGCAGTTCTTC,CASSLVGTLSDEQFF
TRBV10-3,few,NA,TRBJ2-3,TGTGCCATCAGGGGGGACTTCTCAGATACGCAGTATTTT,CAIRGDFSDTQYF
TRBV29-1,NA,TRBD1,TRBJ2-3,TGCAGCGTCGACAGGGGACAATTCACAGATACGCAGTATTTT,CSVDRGQFTDTQYF
TRBV29-1,NA,NA,TRBJ1-5,TGCAGCGTTACGGAAGCTGGGGGAGGTCAGCCCCAGCATTTT,CSVTEAGGGQPQHF
TRBV7-9,NA,NA,TRBJ2-3,TGTGCCAGCAGCCCGCCGGCAGGAGGGGATACGCAGTATTTT,CASSPPAGGDTQYF
TRBV11-2,NA,NA,TRBJ1-1,TGTGCCAGCAGCTTTGAGGGGCAGGGGACTGAAGCTTTCTTT,CASSFEGQGTEAFF
TRBV9,once,NA,TRBJ2-5,TGTGCCAGCAGCGTAGCAGTTCAGGAGGAGACCCAGTACTTC,CASSVAVQEETQYF
TRBV29-1,NA,NA,TRBJ2-3,TGCAGCGTGGGGGGACAGAGCACAGATACGCAGTATTTT,CSVGGQSTDTQYF
TRBV5-1,NA,TRBD2,TRBJ2-7,TGCGCCAGCAGCTTGACGACTAGCGGCGAGCAGTACTTC,CASSLTTSGEQYF
TRBV7-9,NA,NA,TRBJ1-1,TGTGCCAGCAGCGCGGACAGTTATAACACTGAAGCTTTCTTT,CASSADSYNTEAFF
TRBV5-1,few,NA,TRBJ2-3,TGCGCCAGCATTTCGGATTCAGATACGCAGTATTTT,CASISDSDTQYF
TRBV29-1,NA,NA,TRBJ2-1,TGCAGCGTTGATCCGGGGCAGTGGGAGCAGTTCTTC,CSVDPGQWEQFF
TRBV10-3,few,NA,TRBJ2-1,TGTGCCAGCCACGGGGACTTTCCCAATGAGCAGTTCTTC,CASHGDFPNEQFF
TRBV19,NA,TRBD2,TRBJ2-1,TGTGCCAGTATTCCTCAGGGGTCTAGCGGGTACAATGAGCAGTTCTTC,CASIPQGSSGYNEQFF
TRBV4-3,NA,NA,TRBJ2-5,TGCGCCAGCAGCCAAGAATATCGCGGGCAAGAGACCCAGTACTTC,CASSQEYRGQETQYF
TRBV18,few,TRBD2,TRBJ2-5,TGTGCCAGCTCACCACCGGTCCGGGGGGAAGAGACCCAGTACTTC,CASSPPVRGEETQYF
TRBV28,few,NA,TRBJ1-6,TGTGCCAGCAACCCTACAGGTTCACCCCTCCACTTT,CASNPTGSPLHF
TRBV29-1,few,NA,TRBJ1-1,TGCAGCGTTGAATTCTTCCGGAACACTGAAGCTTTCTTT,CSVEFFRNTEAFF
TRBV30,once,NA,TRBJ2-3,TGTGCCTGGAGTGTCGATACAGATACGCAGTATTTT,CAWSVDTDTQYF
TRBV14,few,TRBD2,TRBJ2-1,TGTGCCAGCAGCAATCGAATTGGGCTAGCGGGAGCCCCACCGCTGAATGAGCAGTTCTTC,CASSNRIGLAGAPPLNEQFF
TRBV18,NA,TRBD2,TRBJ2-7,TGTGCCAGCTCACCCGGGACTAGCAAGGCCTACGAGCAGTACTTC,CASSPGTSKAYEQYF
TRBV29-1,few,TRBD1,TRBJ1-1,TGCAGCGTTGGACAGGGGGCGACCACTGAAGCTTTCTTT,CSVGQGATTEAFF
TRBV7-2,NA,TRBD2,TRBJ2-2,TGTGCCAGCAGCTTAACTAGCGGAACGAACACCGGGGAGCTGTTTTTT,CASSLTSGTNTGELFF
TRBV2,NA,NA,TRBJ2-3,TGTGCCAGCAGGAAGGGACCCCGGAGGGCAGATACGCAGTATTTT,CASRKGPRRADTQYF
TRBV7-9,NA,NA,TRBJ1-1,TGTGCCAGCAGCTTGTGGGGCCCTGAAGCTTTCTTT,CASSLWGPEAFF
TRBV28,NA,TRBD2,TRBJ2-3,TGTGCCAGCAGCCCCGGACTAGCGGGAGGGCTTAATACGCAGTATTTT,CASSPGLAGGLNTQYF
TRBV7-9,NA,TRBD2,TRBJ2-7,TGTGCCAGCAGCCTCGGGACTAGCGGGAAGGGTTACGAGCAGTACTTC,CASSLGTSGKGYEQYF
TRBV6-6,NA,NA,TRBJ2-3,TGTGCCAGCAGGATCGGCACAGATACGCAGTATTTT,CASRIGTDTQYF
TRBV11-2,few,NA,TRBJ2-1,TGTGCCAGCAGCTTAGGGGCGGGGGCTTACAATGAGCAGTTCTTC,CASSLGAGAYNEQFF
TRBV30,NA,NA,TRBJ1-2,TGTGCCTGGAGATACGGGAACTATGGCTACACCTTC,CAWRYGNYGYTF
TRBV27,few,NA,TRBJ2-1,TGTGCCAGCTCCCGGGACTCCCAGCGCAATGAGCAGTTCTTC,CASSRDSQRNEQFF
TRBV7-2,NA,NA,TRBJ2-1,TGTGCCAGCAGTTCACCGTCGGGAAGTGAGCAGTTCTTC,CASSSPSGSEQFF
TRBV11-2,few,TRBD1,TRBJ2-5,TGTGCCAGCAGCTTGGCGGACAGGAGAGAGACCCAGTACTTC,CASSLADRRETQYF
TRBV5-6,NA,NA,TRBJ2-5,TGTGCCAGCAGGCCACCGGGCCTCAGGGAAGAGACCCAGTACTTC,CASRPPGLREETQYF
TRBV18,few,NA,TRBJ2-5,TGTGCCAGCTCATCGTACCAAGAGACCCAGTACTTC,CASSSYQETQYF
TRBV4-2,NA,NA,TRBJ2-1,TGTGCCAGCAGCCAAGAAAGGGGTGTCCGTCGGGGATACAATGAGCAGTTCTTC,CASSQERGVRRGYNEQFF